This TCR beta chain is from a study of blood T cell repertoires in COVID-19. Study summary: Spain, Italy and the United States supplied samples that represented acute and convalescent COVID-19.

The assay was immunoSEQ multiplex PCR, and TCRdb's table has in-frame clones only and misses some. The sample lists approximately 260,000 clones, around 90% seen once, with around 6% in the top ten. V was clipped by 5 bases and J by 8 bases; unmatched bases: 18. The CDR3 length is 20 residues. Germline V gives CDR1 LNHDA, CDR2 SQIVND (reference sequence). Sequencing was carried out using PBMCs or T cells enriched from blood (not recorded which). This clonotype was obtained from a woman aged 30 to 39 with acute COVID-19. The gene calls are TRBV19 and TRBJ2-2, with 15 nucleotides matching TRBD2. CDR3 coding DNA: TGTGCCAGTAGTCAAACCTTGCCCGGGACTAGCGGGAGGCCTAGGGGGGAGCTGTTTTTT. Translation gives CASSQTLPGTSGRPRGELFF.